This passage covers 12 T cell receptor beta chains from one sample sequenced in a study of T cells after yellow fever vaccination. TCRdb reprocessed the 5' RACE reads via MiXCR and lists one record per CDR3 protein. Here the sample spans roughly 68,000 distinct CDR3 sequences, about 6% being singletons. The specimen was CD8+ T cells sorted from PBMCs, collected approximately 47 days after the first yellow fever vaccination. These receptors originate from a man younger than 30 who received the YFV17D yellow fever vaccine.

For the CDR3, the DNA is TGTGCCAGCAGCCCAAGGCTAGCGGGGTTTACTTCTGGGGCCAACGTCCTGACTTTC. This encodes CASSPRLAGFTSGANVLTF. The chain employs TRBV6-2 or TRBV6-3 and TRBJ2-6; 9 bases fit TRBD2. Germline trimming cut 6 bases from V and 1 base from J; bases unmatched to any gene: 13. The CDR3 has 19 amino acids. CDR1 is MNHEY, CDR2 SVGEGT, per germline.

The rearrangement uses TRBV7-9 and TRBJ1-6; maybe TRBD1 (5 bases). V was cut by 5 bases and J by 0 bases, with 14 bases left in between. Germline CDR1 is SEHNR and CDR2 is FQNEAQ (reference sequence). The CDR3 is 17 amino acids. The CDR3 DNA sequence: TGTGCCAGCAGCGCCTACGTCGGGGGCTCCTATAATTCACCCCTCCACTTT. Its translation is CASSAYVGGSYNSPLHF.

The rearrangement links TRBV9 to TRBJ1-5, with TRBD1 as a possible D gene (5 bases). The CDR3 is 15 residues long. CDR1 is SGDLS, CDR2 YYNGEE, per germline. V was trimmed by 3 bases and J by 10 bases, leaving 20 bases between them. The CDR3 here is CASSASFTGADPQHF. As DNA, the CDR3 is TGTGCCAGCAGCGCCTCCTTTACCGGGGCCGACCCCCAGCATTTT.

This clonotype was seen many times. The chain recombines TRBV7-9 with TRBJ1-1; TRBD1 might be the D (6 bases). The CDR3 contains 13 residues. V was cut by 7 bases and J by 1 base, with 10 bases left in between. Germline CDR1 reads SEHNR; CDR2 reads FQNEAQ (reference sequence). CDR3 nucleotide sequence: TGTGCCAGCAACAGGGATACGAACACTGAAGCTTTCTTT. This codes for CASNRDTNTEAFF.

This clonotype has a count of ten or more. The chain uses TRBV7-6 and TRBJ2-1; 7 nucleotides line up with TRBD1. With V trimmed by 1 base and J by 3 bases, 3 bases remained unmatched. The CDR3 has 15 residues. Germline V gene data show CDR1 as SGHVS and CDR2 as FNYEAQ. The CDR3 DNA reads TGTGCCAGCAGCTTAGAGGGGGACAGCTACAATGAGCAGTTCTTC. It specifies CASSLEGDSYNEQFF.

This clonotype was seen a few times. CDR3 sequence (DNA): TGTGCCAGTAGTATAGTGCCAGGGGAGGCACAGCCCCAGCATTTT. Translated: CASSIVPGEAQPQHF. This chain connects TRBV19 to TRBJ1-5; tentative D call: TRBD1 (6 bases). The V gene lost 1 base and the J gene lost 7 bases, with 14 bases spanning the gap. CDR1 and CDR2 from the germline V gene are LNHDA and SQIVND (reference sequence). This CDR3 contains 15 residues.

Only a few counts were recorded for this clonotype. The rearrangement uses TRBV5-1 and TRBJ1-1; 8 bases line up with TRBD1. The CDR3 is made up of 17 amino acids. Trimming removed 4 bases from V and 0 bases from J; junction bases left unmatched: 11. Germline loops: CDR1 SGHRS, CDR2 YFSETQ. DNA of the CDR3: TGCGCCAGCAGCATGACACAGGGGGGGATCATGAACACTGAAGCTTTCTTT. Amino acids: CASSMTQGGIMNTEAFF.

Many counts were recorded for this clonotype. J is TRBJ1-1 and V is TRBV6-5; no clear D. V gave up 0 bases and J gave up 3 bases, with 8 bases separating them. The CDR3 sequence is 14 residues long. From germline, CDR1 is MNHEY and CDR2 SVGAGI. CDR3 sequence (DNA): TGTGCCAGCAGTTACTCCGGAGAGGACACTGAAGCTTTCTTT. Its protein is CASSYSGEDTEAFF.

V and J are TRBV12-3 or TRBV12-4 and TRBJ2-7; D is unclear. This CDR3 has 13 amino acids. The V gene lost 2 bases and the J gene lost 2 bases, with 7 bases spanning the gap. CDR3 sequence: CASSLNMPYEQYF. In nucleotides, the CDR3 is TGTGCCAGCAGTTTAAATATGCCCTACGAGCAGTACTTC.

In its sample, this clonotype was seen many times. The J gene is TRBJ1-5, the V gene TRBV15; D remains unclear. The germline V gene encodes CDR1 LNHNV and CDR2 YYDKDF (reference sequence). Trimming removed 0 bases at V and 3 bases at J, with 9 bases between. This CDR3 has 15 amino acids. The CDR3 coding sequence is TGTGCCACCAGCAGAGATTTAGCCGTCAATCAGCCCCAGCATTTT. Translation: CATSRDLAVNQPQHF.

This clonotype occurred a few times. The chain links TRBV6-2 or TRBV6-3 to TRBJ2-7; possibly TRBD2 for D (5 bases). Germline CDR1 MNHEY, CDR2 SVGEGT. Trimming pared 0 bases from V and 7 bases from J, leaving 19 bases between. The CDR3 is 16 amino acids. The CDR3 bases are TGTGCCAGCAGTTACTCGAGTACGGGGATTTTTTTTGAGCAGTACTTC. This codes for CASSYSSTGIFFEQYF.

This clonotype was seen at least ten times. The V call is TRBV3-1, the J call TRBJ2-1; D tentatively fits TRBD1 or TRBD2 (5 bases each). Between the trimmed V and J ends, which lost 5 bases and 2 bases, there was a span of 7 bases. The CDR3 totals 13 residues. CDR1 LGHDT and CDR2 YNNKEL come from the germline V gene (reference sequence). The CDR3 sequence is CASSWDPYNEQFF. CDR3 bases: TGTGCCAGCAGCTGGGACCCCTACAATGAGCAGTTCTTC.